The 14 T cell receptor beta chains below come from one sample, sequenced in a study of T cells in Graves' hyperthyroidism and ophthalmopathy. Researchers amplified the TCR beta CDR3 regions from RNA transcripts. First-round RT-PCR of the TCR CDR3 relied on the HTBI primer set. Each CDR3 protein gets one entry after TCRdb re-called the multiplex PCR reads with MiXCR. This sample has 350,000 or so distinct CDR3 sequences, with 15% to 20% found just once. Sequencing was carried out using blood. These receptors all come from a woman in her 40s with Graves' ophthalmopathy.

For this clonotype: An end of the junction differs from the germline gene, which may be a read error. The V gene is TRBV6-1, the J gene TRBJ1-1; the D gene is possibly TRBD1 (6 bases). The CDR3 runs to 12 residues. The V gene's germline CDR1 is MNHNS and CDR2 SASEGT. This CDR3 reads CASSEPQGIDHF. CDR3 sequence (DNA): TGTGCCAGCAGTGAGCCCCAGGGGATCGATCACTTT.

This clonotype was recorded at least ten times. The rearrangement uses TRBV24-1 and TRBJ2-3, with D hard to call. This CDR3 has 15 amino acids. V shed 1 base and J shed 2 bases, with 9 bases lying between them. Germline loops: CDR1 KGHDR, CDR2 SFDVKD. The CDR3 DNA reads TGTGCCACCAGTGATTTAACCGGGTCCACAGATACGCAGTATTTT. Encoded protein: CATSDLTGSTDTQYF.

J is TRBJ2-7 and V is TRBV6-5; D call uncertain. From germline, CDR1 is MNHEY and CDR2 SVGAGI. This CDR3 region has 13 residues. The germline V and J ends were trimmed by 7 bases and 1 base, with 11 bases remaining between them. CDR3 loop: CASTTSRSYEQYF. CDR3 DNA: TGTGCCAGCACTACCTCGAGGTCCTACGAGCAGTACTTC.

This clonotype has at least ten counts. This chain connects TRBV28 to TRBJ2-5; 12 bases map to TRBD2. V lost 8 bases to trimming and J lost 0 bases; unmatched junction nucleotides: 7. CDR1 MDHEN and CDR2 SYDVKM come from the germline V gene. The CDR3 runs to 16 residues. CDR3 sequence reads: CASSTSGRGYQETQYF. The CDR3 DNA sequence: TGTGCCAGCTCGACTAGCGGGAGAGGTTACCAAGAGACCCAGTACTTC.

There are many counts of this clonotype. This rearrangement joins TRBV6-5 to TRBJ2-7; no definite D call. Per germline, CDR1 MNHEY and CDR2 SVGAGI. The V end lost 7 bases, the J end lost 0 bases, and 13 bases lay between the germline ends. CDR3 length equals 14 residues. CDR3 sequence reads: CASKPTLNSYEQYF. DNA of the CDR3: TGTGCCAGCAAGCCGACTCTCAACTCCTACGAGCAGTACTTC.

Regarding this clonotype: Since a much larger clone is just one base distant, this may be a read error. In DNA, the CDR3 is TGCGCCAGCAGCCAGAGGAGCGGGATAGGGCAAGAGACCCAGTACTTC. Its translation: CASSQRSGIGQETQYF. V gene TRBV5-1 combines with J gene TRBJ2-5; 7 bases are a match to TRBD2. The CDR3 totals 16 residues. The germline V gene has CDR1 SGHRS and CDR2 YFSETQ. V dropped 4 bases and J dropped 2; count of bases not matched to a gene: 11.

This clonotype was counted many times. The CDR3 nucleotides read TGTGCCAGCAGCTCCTTGTCCGCAAGGAGAACCCAGTACTTC. It is translated as CASSSLSARRTQYF. The chain couples TRBV7-8 to TRBJ2-5; D gene unclear. V lost 4 bases, J lost 8 bases, and 17 bases lay in between. The germline V gene has CDR1 SGHVS and CDR2 FQNEAQ. The CDR3 loop spans 14 amino acids.

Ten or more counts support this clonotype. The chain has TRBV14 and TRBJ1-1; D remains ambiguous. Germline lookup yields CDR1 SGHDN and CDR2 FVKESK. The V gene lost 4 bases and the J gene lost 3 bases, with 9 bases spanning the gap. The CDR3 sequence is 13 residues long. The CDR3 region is CASSRARYTEAFF. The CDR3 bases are TGTGCCAGCAGCCGGGCCAGGTACACTGAAGCTTTCTTT.

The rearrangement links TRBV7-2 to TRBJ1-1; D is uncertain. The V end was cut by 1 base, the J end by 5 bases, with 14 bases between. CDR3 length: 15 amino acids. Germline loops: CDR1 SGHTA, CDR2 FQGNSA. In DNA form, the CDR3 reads TGTGCCAGCAGCTTAGTCGGAAGGGTATTTACTGAAGCTTTCTTT. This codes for CASSLVGRVFTEAFF.

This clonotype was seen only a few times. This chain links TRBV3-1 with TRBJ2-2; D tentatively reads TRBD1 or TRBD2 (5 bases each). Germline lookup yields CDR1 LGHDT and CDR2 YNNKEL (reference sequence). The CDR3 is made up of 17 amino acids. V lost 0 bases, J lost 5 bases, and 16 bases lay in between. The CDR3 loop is CASSQEGWGRWTGELFF. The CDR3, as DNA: TGTGCCAGCAGCCAAGAGGGGTGGGGACGTTGGACCGGGGAGCTGTTTTTT.

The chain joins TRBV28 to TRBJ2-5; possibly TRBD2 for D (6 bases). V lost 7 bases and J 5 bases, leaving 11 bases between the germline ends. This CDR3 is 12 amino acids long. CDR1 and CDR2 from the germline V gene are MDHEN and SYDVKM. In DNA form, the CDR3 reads TGTGCCAGCATCGGGGGAGAGGAGACCCAGTACTTC. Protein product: CASIGGEETQYF.

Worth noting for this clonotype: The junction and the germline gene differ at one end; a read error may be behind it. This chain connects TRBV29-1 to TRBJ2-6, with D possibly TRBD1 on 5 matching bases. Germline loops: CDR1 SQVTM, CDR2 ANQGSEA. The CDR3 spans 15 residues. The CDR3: CSALVGKRGANVLIF. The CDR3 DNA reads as TGCAGCGCTCTAGTGGGGAAGCGTGGGGCCAACGTCCTGATTTTC.

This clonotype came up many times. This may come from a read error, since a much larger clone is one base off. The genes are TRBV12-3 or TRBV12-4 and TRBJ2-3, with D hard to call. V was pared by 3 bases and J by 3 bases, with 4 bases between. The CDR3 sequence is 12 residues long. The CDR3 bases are TGTGCCAGCAGTTTTTGGACAGATACGCAGTATTTT. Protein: CASSFWTDTQYF.

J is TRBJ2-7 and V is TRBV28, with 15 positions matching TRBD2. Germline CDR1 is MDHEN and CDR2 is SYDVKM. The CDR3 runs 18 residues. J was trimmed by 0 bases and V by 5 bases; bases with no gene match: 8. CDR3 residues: CASSTRTSGRALSYEQYF. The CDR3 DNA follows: TGTGCCAGCAGTACACGGACTAGCGGGAGGGCCCTCTCCTACGAGCAGTACTTC.